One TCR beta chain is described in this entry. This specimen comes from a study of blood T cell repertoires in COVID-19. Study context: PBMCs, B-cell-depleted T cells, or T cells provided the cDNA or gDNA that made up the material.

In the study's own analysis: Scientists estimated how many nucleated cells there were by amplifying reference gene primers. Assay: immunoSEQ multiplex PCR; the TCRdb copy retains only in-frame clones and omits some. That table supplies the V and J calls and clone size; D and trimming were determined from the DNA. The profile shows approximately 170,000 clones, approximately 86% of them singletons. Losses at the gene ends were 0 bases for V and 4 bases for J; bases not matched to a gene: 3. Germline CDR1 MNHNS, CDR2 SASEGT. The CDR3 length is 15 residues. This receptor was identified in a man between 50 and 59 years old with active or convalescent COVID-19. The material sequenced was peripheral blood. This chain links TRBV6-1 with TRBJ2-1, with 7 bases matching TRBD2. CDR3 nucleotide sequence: TGTGCCAGCAGTGAAGCGGGAGGGAAATACAATGAGCAGTTCTTC. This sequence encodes CASSEAGGKYNEQFF.